This T cell receptor beta chain emerged from a study of early T cells in non-severe SARS-CoV-2 infection. About the research overall: Sequencing was performed on bulk RNA from unsorted whole blood, leaving chains unpaired.

Study-level results: Reliance on VDJdb matching favored anti-spike CD8 responses; private and CD4 specificities were missed.

In this sample, this clonotype turned up many times. Its antigen is undetermined. The library protocol tagged individual cDNA molecules with unique molecular identifiers. From the 5' RACE reads, TCRdb called clonotypes with MiXCR, one entry per CDR3 protein. Of some 28,000 distinct CDR3 sequences listed, 5.6% are singletons. Trimming removed 4 bases at V and 2 bases at J, with 12 bases between. CDR3 size: 14 residues. What was sequenced was whole blood. The chain is built from TRBV12-3 or TRBV12-4 and TRBJ2-7, with D possibly being TRBD1 (5 bases). This clonotype originated in an adult who was a healthcare worker with PCR-confirmed SARS-CoV-2 infection or an uninfected control (not recorded which). CDR3 amino acids: CASSWLGVPYEQYF. The CDR3 DNA reads as TGTGCCAGCAGTTGGTTAGGGGTCCCCTACGAGCAGTACTTC.